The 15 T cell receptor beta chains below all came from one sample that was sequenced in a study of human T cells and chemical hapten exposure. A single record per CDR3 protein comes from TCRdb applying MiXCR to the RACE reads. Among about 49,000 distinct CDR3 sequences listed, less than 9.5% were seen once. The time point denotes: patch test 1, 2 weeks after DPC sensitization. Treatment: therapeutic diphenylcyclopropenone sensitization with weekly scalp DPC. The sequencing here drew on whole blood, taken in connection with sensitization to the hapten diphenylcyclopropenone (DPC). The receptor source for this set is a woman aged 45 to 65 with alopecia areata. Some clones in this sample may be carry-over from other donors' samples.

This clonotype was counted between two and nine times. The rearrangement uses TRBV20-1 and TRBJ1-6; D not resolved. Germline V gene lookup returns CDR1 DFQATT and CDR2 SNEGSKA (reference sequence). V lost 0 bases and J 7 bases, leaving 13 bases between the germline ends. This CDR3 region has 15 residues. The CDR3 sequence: CSAREAGYGNSPLHF. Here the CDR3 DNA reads TGCAGTGCTAGAGAGGCCGGGTACGGCAATTCACCCCTCCACTTT.

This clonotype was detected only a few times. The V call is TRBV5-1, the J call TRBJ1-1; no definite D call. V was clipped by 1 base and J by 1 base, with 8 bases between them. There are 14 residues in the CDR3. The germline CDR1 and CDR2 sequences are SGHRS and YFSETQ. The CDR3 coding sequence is TGCGCCAGCAGCTTGTACACATCGAACACTGAAGCTTTCTTT. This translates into CASSLYTSNTEAFF.

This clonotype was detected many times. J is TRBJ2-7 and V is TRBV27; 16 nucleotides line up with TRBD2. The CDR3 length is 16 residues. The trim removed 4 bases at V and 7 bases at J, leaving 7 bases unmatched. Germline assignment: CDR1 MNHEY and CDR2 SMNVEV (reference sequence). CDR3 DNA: TGTGCCAGCAGTTCCTCTGGGACTAGCGGGAGGGGTGAGCAGTACTTC. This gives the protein CASSSSGTSGRGEQYF.

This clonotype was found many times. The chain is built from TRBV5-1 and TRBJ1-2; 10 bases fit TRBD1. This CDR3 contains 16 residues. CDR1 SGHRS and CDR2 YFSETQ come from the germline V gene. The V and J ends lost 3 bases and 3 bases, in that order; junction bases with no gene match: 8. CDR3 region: CASSSVRDRGHYGYTF. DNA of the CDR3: TGCGCCAGCAGCTCTGTCCGGGACAGGGGACACTATGGCTACACCTTC.

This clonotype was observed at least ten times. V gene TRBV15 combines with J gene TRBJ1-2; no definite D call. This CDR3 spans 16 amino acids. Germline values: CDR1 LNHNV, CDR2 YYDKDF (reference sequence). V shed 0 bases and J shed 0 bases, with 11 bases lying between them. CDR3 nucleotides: TGTGCCACCAGCAGAGATCGGGCCACTACTAACTATGGCTACACCTTC. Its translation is CATSRDRATTNYGYTF.

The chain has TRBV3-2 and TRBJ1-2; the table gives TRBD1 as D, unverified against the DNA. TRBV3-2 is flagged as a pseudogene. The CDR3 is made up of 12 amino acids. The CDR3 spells CATTGLNYGYTF. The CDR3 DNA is TGTGCCACCACAGGCCTTAACTATGGCTACACCTTC.

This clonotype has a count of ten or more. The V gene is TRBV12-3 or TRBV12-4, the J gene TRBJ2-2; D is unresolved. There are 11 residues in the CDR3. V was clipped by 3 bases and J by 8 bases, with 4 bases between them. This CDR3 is CASSLEGELFF. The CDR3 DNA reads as TGTGCCAGCAGTTTGGAGGGGGAGCTGTTTTTT.

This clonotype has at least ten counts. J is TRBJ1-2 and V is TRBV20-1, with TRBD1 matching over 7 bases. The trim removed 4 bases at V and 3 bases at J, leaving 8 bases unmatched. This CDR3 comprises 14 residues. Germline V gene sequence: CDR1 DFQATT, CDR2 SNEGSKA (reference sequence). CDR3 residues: CSAKAWTGDYGYTF. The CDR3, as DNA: TGCAGTGCTAAAGCCTGGACAGGAGACTATGGCTACACCTTC.

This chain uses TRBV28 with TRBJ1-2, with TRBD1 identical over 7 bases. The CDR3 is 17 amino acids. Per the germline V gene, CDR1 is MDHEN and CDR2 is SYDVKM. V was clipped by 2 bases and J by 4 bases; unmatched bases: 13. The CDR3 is CASSLVNIGGAFYGYTF. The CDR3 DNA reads TGTGCCAGCAGTTTAGTGAATATAGGGGGCGCCTTCTATGGCTACACCTTC.

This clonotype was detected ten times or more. In nucleotides, the CDR3 is TGTGCCAGCGGGACTAGCGGATACAATGAGCAGTTCTTC. Its protein product is CASGTSGYNEQFF. The V and J genes are TRBV11-2 and TRBJ2-1, with 11 bases identical to TRBD2. The V gene end was trimmed by 8 bases and the J gene end by 4 bases; junction bases not matched to a gene: 1. Germline values: CDR1 SGHAT, CDR2 FQNNGV. There are 13 residues in the CDR3.

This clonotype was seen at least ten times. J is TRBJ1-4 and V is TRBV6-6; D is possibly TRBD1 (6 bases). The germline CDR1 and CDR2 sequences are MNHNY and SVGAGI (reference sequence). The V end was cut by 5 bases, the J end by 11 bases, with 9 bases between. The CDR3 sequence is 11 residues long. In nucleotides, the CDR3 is TGTGCCAGCAGTCCTGGACAGAAACTGTTTTTT. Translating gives CASSPGQKLFF.

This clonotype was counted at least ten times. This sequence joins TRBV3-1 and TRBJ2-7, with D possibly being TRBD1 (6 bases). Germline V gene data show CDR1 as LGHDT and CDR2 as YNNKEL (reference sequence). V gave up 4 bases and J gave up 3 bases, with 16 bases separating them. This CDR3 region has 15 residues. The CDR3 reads CASSRSPGQSYEQYF. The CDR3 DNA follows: TGTGCCAGCAGCCGATCCCCGGGACAAAGCTACGAGCAGTACTTC.

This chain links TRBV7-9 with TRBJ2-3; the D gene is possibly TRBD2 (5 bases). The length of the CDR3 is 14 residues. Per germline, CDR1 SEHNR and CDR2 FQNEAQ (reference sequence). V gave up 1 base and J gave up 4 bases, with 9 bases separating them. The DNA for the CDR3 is TGTGCCAGCAGCTTAGAAGGGAGTGCAGATACGCAGTATTTT. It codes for CASSLEGSADTQYF.

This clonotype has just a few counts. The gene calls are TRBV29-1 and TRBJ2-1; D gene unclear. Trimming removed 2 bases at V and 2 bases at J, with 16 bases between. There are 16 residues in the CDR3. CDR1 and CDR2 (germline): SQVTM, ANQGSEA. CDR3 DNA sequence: TGCAGCGTTGAACCCCTCCGCGCTTCAACCTACAATGAGCAGTTCTTC. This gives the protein CSVEPLRASTYNEQFF.

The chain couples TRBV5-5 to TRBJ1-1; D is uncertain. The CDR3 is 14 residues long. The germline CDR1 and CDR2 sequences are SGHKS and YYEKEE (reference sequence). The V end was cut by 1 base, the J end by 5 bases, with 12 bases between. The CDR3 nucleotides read TGTGCCAGCAGCTTGCTTGTGGCAATGACTGAAGCTTTCTTT. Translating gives CASSLLVAMTEAFF.